This TCR beta chain appears in the sequencing data of a study of tissue T cells after allogeneic stem cell transplantation. Study-level information: Smaller viable blood or marrow samples skipped sorting for direct DNA extraction.

This CDR3 has 15 amino acids. Germline CDR1 MNHEY, CDR2 SVGAGI. V lost 7 bases to trimming and J lost 2 bases, with 17 bases between them. Assay used: immunoSEQ multiplex PCR; TCRdb lists only in-frame clones, some missing. Seen here are around 28,000 clones, 85% observed once, and the top ten hold approximately 3.5%. This receptor was taken from a woman between 18 and 55 years old who later had graft-versus-host disease after an allogeneic stem cell transplant. This material consisted of blood, taken before transplantation. V gene TRBV6-5 combines with J gene TRBJ1-2; no clear D. The chain's CDR3 is CASNPTGGANYGYTF. The CDR3 nucleotides are TGTGCCAGCAACCCGACGGGCGGCGCCAACTATGGCTACACCTTC.